This TCR beta chain appears in the sequencing data of a study of shared clonotypes between healthy human individuals. Broader study findings: It was the non-shared clonotypes that had lower generation probabilities than clonotypes shared by all four donors. Compared with memory subsets, naive subsets generally had larger estimated richness. The study found roughly 5% of naive CD4 clonotypes shared across a handful of donors.

Note on this clone: The antigen is not known. This sample includes further DNA sequences coding for the same CDR3.

CDR3 length equals 11 residues. Germline loops: CDR1 SGHRS, CDR2 YFSETQ. V was pared by 4 bases and J by 10 bases, with 9 bases between. The method was immunoSEQ multiplex PCR; TCRdb's version includes in-frame clones alone and lacks a portion of them. There are more than 2 million clones in the sample; 80% to 95% occur only once, and over 1.5% lies in the top ten. CD45RO-negative, CCR7-selected cells formed the naive CD8 fraction, which excluded terminally differentiated effector memory CD45RA+ cells. This chain connects TRBV5-1 to TRBJ2-1; D is unclear. This TCR derives from a man between 18 and 35 years old in good health. Some clones in this sample may be carry-over from other donors' samples. The sample taken for sequencing was naive CD8+ T cells from PBMCs. DNA for the CDR3: TGCGCCAGCAGCCTCGGGCCCGAGCAGTTCTTC. Amino acid sequence: CASSLGPEQFF.